A selection of T cell receptor beta chains follows, all from one sample in a study of PD-1 blockade in classical Hodgkin lymphoma. TCRdb's copy holds only in-frame clones and misses some; the assay was immunoSEQ multiplex PCR. The data hold approximately 51,000 clones, with just under 75% observed a single time. The sequencing here drew on peripheral blood mononuclear cells (PBMCs), taken before the second cycle of nivolumab. The source is a human donor with classical Hodgkin lymphoma. CDR3s include the opening cysteine and the closing phenylalanine or tryptophan. The order of the fields is V gene, J gene, D gene, clone size, CDR3 DNA, CDR3 protein. D genes are given only for firm matches. Some rows have no size entry. The others give once, few or many, or a class for an expanded clone.

V: TRBV7-7; J: TRBJ2-3; D: TRBD2; size: NA; DNA: TGTGCTAGCAGCTTAGTTGGACTAGCGGAGCAGTATTTT; CDR3: CASSLVGLAEQYF
V: TRBV27; J: TRBJ2-6; D: TRBD1; size: NA; DNA: TGTGCCAGCAGTTCCCGACAGGGGTTTCGCTCTGGGGCCAACGTCCTGACTTTC; CDR3: CASSSRQGFRSGANVLTF
V: TRBV19; J: TRBJ2-1; D: NA; size: medium-sized; DNA: TGTGCCAGTAGTATGTGGCAGTTCAATGAGCAGTTCTTC; CDR3: CASSMWQFNEQFF
V: TRBV11-3; J: TRBJ2-1; D: TRBD1; size: few; DNA: TGTGCCAGCAGCTCCCGCCAAACAGGGGGCAGAGAGCAGTTCTTC; CDR3: CASSSRQTGGREQFF
V: TRBV11-2; J: TRBJ2-7; D: TRBD1; size: NA; DNA: TGTGCCAGCAGCGAGGGACAGGGATTCTACGAGCAGTACTTC; CDR3: CASSEGQGFYEQYF
V: TRBV2; J: TRBJ2-7; D: NA; size: NA; DNA: TGTGCCAGCAGGGACGAAAGATACGAGCAGTACTTC; CDR3: CASRDERYEQYF
V: TRBV7-2; J: TRBJ1-1; D: TRBD1; size: few; DNA: TGTGCCAGCAGCTTAGCGGGGAGGGGGCGTGAAGCTTTCTTT; CDR3: CASSLAGRGREAFF
V: TRBV15; J: TRBJ2-7; D: TRBD2; size: NA; DNA: TGTGCCACCAGCAGACAGTCTAGCGGATACGAGCAGTACTTC; CDR3: CATSRQSSGYEQYF
V: TRBV25-1; J: TRBJ2-1; D: NA; size: NA; DNA: TGTGCCAGCAGTGAATTACTAGCTGGTGAGCAGTTCTTC; CDR3: CASSELLAGEQFF
V: TRBV30; J: TRBJ1-5; D: NA; size: NA; DNA: TGTGCCTGGAGTGCAGCAGATATAGCGTATAGCAATCAGCCCCAGCATTTT; CDR3: CAWSAADIAYSNQPQHF
V: TRBV19; J: TRBJ2-3; D: NA; size: NA; DNA: TGTGCCTGCTCAAACACAGATACGCAGTATTTT; CDR3: CACSNTDTQYF
V: TRBV6-5; J: TRBJ1-2; D: NA; size: NA; DNA: TGTGCCAGCACCCTAGGAGGGGAAGGGGGGCATGGCTACACCTTC; CDR3: CASTLGGEGGHGYTF
V: TRBV18; J: TRBJ1-2; D: NA; size: NA; DNA: TGTGCCAGCTCACCCGGGACCGATCTTAACTATGGCTACACCTTC; CDR3: CASSPGTDLNYGYTF
V: TRBV30; J: TRBJ1-3; D: NA; size: NA; DNA: TGTGCCTGGAGTGACCTATTCTCTGGAAACACCATATATTTT; CDR3: CAWSDLFSGNTIYF
V: TRBV5-1; J: TRBJ2-1; D: NA; size: NA; DNA: TGCGCCAGCAGCTCCAGAAACAATGAGCAGTTCTTC; CDR3: CASSSRNNEQFF
V: TRBV7-2; J: TRBJ1-5; D: TRBD1; size: NA; DNA: TGTGCCAGCAGCTTACAGGGGGCTAGCAATCAGCCCCAGCATTTT; CDR3: CASSLQGASNQPQHF
V: TRBV13; J: TRBJ2-7; D: NA; size: few; DNA: TGTGCCAGCAGCCCGGGACCGACGGTCTACGAGCAGTACTTC; CDR3: CASSPGPTVYEQYF
V: TRBV19; J: TRBJ2-7; D: TRBD2; size: NA; DNA: TGTGCCAGTAGTACCGAGGTGACTAGCGGGATCTACGAGCAGTACTTC; CDR3: CASSTEVTSGIYEQYF
V: TRBV6-5; J: TRBJ1-2; D: NA; size: NA; DNA: TGTGCCAGCATGGCGCTGGCTCCCCCTGGCTACACCTTC; CDR3: CASMALAPPGYTF
V: TRBV10-3; J: TRBJ2-7; D: NA; size: NA; DNA: TGTGCCAGCAGTTACACGGACCTGGACGTCGAGTACTTC; CDR3: CASSYTDLDVEYF
V: TRBV6-5; J: TRBJ2-1; D: TRBD1; size: NA; DNA: TGTGCCAGCAGCGGACAGGGAGGCAATGAGCAGTTCTTC; CDR3: CASSGQGGNEQFF
V: TRBV29-1; J: TRBJ2-5; D: TRBD1; size: NA; DNA: TGCAGCGTTATTCGTGGGACAGACAAAGAGACCCAGTACTTC; CDR3: CSVIRGTDKETQYF
V: TRBV28; J: TRBJ1-5; D: TRBD1; size: few; DNA: TGTGCCAGCAGGAACGACAGGGTGTATCAGCCCCAGCATTTT; CDR3: CASRNDRVYQPQHF
V: TRBV30; J: TRBJ1-1; D: TRBD1; size: NA; DNA: TGTGCCTGGGGGACAGGGCTGAACACTGAAGCTTTCTTT; CDR3: CAWGTGLNTEAFF
V: TRBV10-3; J: TRBJ2-1; D: NA; size: once; DNA: TGTGCCATCGGCGGGACGACTGAGGGCAATGAGCAGTTCTTC; CDR3: CAIGGTTEGNEQFF
V: TRBV30; J: TRBJ2-2; D: NA; size: NA; DNA: TGTGCCTGGAGAGGGCCAGCGAACACCGGGGAGCTGTTTTTT; CDR3: CAWRGPANTGELFF
V: TRBV7-8; J: TRBJ2-1; D: TRBD2; size: few; DNA: TGTGCCAGCAGCTTAAGGTCGACTAGCGTGAACAATGAGCAGTTCTTC; CDR3: CASSLRSTSVNNEQFF